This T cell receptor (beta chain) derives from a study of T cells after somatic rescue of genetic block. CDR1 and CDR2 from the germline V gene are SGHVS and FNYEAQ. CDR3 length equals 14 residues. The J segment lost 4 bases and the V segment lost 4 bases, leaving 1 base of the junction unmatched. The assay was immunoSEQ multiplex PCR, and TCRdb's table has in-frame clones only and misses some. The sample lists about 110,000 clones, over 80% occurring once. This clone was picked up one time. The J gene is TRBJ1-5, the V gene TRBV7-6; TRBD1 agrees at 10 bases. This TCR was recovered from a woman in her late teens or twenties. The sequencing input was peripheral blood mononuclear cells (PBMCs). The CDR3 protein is CASSSGQGNQPQHF. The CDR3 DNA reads TGTGCCAGCAGCTCGGGACAGGGGAATCAGCCCCAGCATTTT.